The 11 T cell receptor beta chains below all came from one sample that was sequenced in a study of identical twins. TCRdb recomputed calls from the 5' RACE reads with MiXCR, one row per CDR3 protein. The sample shows 1.5 million to 2 million distinct CDR3 sequences, 32% of them seen only once. Material for sequencing was cord blood. Receptor source: a newborn girl in good health.

This clonotype has a handful of counts. This chain joins TRBV25-1 and TRBJ1-1; a possible D gene is TRBD1 (5 bases). Trimming took 5 bases from V and 3 from J, leaving 19 bases between them. The CDR3 extends over 16 amino acids. Germline CDR1 MGHDK, CDR2 SYGVNS. The CDR3 loop is CASSIRSKGWDTEAFF. CDR3 DNA sequence: TGTGCCAGCAGTATTCGTTCGAAGGGGTGGGACACTGAAGCTTTCTTT.

This clonotype was counted only a few times. This chain uses TRBV20-1 with TRBJ2-5; perhaps D is TRBD1 or TRBD2 (5 bases each). The CDR3 sequence is 14 residues long. The V end lost 5 bases, the J end lost 11 bases, and 24 bases lay between the germline ends. CDR1 is DFQATT and CDR2 is SNEGSKA in the germline V gene (reference sequence). CDR3 protein: CSAGTRVPYNEQYF. CDR3 DNA sequence: TGCAGTGCTGGGACCCGGGTCCCCTACAATGAGCAGTACTTC.

This clonotype was detected only a few times. The V and J genes are TRBV20-1 and TRBJ2-1, with a weak D call TRBD2 (6 bases). This CDR3 contains 17 residues. V lost 5 bases, J lost 4 bases, and 24 bases lay in between. The germline V gene encodes CDR1 DFQATT and CDR2 SNEGSKA (reference sequence). The CDR3 spells CSAESLMGGRTYNEQFF. The CDR3, as DNA: TGCAGTGCTGAATCCTTGATGGGAGGAAGGACTTACAATGAGCAGTTCTTC.

This clonotype was counted many times. This sequence joins TRBV28 and TRBJ2-4; D remains ambiguous. Germline V lookup: CDR1 MDHEN, CDR2 SYDVKM. CDR3 length: 16 residues. Trimming removed 5 bases at V and 0 bases at J, with 14 bases between. The DNA for the CDR3 is TGTGCCAGCAGTCCGTCGACCTCCCTAGCCAAAAACATTCAGTACTTC. Amino acids: CASSPSTSLAKNIQYF.

This clonotype came up many times. The CDR3 nucleotides are TGTGCCAGCAGGTCGGACAGTAACTATGGCTACACCTTC. As protein: CASRSDSNYGYTF. The chain carries TRBV2 and TRBJ1-2, with D possibly being TRBD1 (6 bases). Trimming removed 6 bases from V and 1 base from J, with 9 bases in between. CDR1 is SNHLY and CDR2 is FYNNEI in the germline V gene. The CDR3 has 13 residues.

V gene TRBV29-1 combines with J gene TRBJ2-7, with TRBD1 matching 7 bases. This CDR3 has 12 residues. The J segment lost 2 bases and the V segment lost 6 bases, leaving 4 bases of the junction unmatched. The germline V gene has CDR1 SQVTM and CDR2 ANQGSEA. The CDR3 sequence is CSVMTGPYEQYF. The DNA for the CDR3 is TGCAGCGTGATGACAGGGCCCTACGAGCAGTACTTC.

This clonotype came up a few times. The rearrangement uses TRBV6-1 and TRBJ2-7; D could derive from TRBD1 or TRBD2 (5 bases each). V dropped 8 bases and J dropped 1 base, with 18 bases sitting between them. CDR1 is MNHNS and CDR2 is SASEGT in the germline V gene. The CDR3 covers 15 residues. In DNA, the CDR3 is TGTGCCAGCCTTAACCGGGGACGGGCTTCCTACGAGCAGTACTTC. Its translation: CASLNRGRASYEQYF.

This clonotype showed up just a few times. Sequence at one end of the junction differs from germline and may be a read error. Here the CDR3 reads CAGSLDLGKGYEQYF. For the CDR3, the DNA is TGTGCCGGCAGTTTAGATTTAGGAAAGGGCTACGAGCAGTACTTC. The V gene is TRBV28, the J gene TRBJ2-7; no clear D. Germline V gene sequence: CDR1 MDHEN, CDR2 SYDVKM. The CDR3 covers 15 residues. Together with reference TRBV28 and TRBJ2-7, the CDR3 gives the full variable domain: DVKVTQSSRYLVKRTGEKVFLECVQDMDHENMFWYRQDPGLGLRLIYFSYDVKMKEKGDIPEGYSVSREKKERFSLILESASTNQTSMYLCAGSLDLGKGYEQYFGPGTRLTVT.

V gene TRBV27 combines with J gene TRBJ1-2, with D hard to call. The V end lost 2 bases, the J end lost 1 base, and 11 bases lay between the germline ends. Germline CDR1 reads MNHEY; CDR2 reads SMNVEV (reference sequence). This CDR3 comprises 15 residues. The CDR3 is CASSLRVGDNYGYTF. In DNA form, the CDR3 reads TGTGCCAGCAGTTTAAGGGTCGGAGATAACTATGGCTACACCTTC.

The chain is built from TRBV9 and TRBJ2-4; TRBD2 is a possible D gene (6 bases). V was cut by 0 bases and J by 0 bases, with 10 bases left in between. This CDR3 spans 16 amino acids. CDR1 is SGDLS and CDR2 is YYNGEE in the germline V gene. CDR3 DNA sequence: TGTGCCAGCAGCGTAGACGGGGGTCTAGCCAAAAACATTCAGTACTTC. Protein: CASSVDGGLAKNIQYF.

There are a few counts of this clonotype. The gene calls are TRBV27 and TRBJ2-5; weak D call: TRBD2 (5 bases). CDR1 MNHEY and CDR2 SMNVEV come from the germline V gene (reference sequence). The CDR3 has 15 residues. Trimming removed 0 bases from V and 5 bases from J, with 13 bases in between. The CDR3 loop reads CASSLSTGRWETQYF. CDR3 sequence (DNA): TGTGCCAGCAGTTTATCGACGGGGAGATGGGAGACCCAGTACTTC.